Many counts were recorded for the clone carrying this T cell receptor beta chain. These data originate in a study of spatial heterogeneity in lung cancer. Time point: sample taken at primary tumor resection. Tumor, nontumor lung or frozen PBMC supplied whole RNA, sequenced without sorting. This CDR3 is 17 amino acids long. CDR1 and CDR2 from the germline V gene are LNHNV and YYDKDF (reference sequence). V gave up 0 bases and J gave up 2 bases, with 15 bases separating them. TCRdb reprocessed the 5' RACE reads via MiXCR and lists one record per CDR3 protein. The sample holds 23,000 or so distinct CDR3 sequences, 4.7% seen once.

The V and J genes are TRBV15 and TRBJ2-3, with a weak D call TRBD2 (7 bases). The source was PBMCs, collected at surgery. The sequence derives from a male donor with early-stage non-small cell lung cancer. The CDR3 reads CATSRDSVRGATDTQYF. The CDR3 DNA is TGTGCCACCAGCAGAGATTCGGTACGGGGGGCCACAGATACGCAGTATTTT.